This entry concerns a single T cell receptor (beta chain). Germline CDR1 reads MNHNS; CDR2 reads SASEGT. V dropped 4 bases and J dropped 0; count of bases not matched to a gene: 8. The CDR3 runs to 17 residues. This sample was included in a study of technical replicates of blood from several donors. The repertoire was sequenced with immunoSEQ multiplex PCR; TCRdb's copy has only in-frame clones and lacks some. The table has 100,000 or so clones, roughly 94% seen once; the top ten hold 0.24%. Sequences were obtained from T cells isolated from PBMCs. The chain couples TRBV6-1 to TRBJ1-4; the match to TRBD1 covers 7 bases. This TCR was sampled from a human donor in good health. Here the CDR3 reads CASSGGTVFATNEKLFF. In nucleotides, the CDR3 is TGTGCCAGCAGTGGGGGGACAGTGTTTGCAACTAATGAAAAACTGTTTTTT.